What follows are 26 T cell receptor beta chains derived from one specimen sequenced in a study of cytomegalovirus exposure and HLA in healthy donors. Use of 60 Vbeta and 13 Jbeta primers characterized the PCR. Sequencing was performed with immunoSEQ multiplex PCR; in TCRdb, only in-frame clones are kept and a portion is missing. The table lists around 190,000 clones, over 75% of them singletons. Specimen: PBMCs. Every receptor here comes from a woman aged 25-40 years in good health and CMV-seronegative.

The chain combines TRBV16 with TRBJ2-7; the D gene is possibly TRBD1 (6 bases). Germline V gene lookup returns CDR1 KGHSY and CDR2 FQNENV. V lost 6 bases, J lost 3 bases, and 15 bases lay in between. CDR3 length: 14 amino acids. CDR3 amino acids: CASREAGESYEQYF. Here the CDR3 DNA reads TGTGCCAGCAGGGAGGCAGGGGAAAGCTACGAGCAGTACTTC.

This clone has just one count. The rearrangement joins TRBV30 to TRBJ2-2; 9 bases are shared with TRBD1. The ends lost 3 bases at V and 2 bases at J; junction bases unmatched: 4. CDR3 length: 15 amino acids. CDR1 and CDR2 from the germline V gene are GTSNPN and SVGIG (reference sequence). CDR3 region: CAWRTGGSNTGELFF. CDR3 bases: TGTGCCTGGAGGACAGGGGGGAGTAACACCGGGGAGCTGTTTTTT.

The chain has TRBV7-9 and TRBJ2-1; 7 nucleotides align to TRBD1. Germline CDR1 SEHNR, CDR2 FQNEAQ (reference sequence). This CDR3 is built from 14 residues. Trimming removed 7 bases from V and 8 bases from J; junction bases left unmatched: 11. CDR3 sequence reads: CASTLPDQGDEQFF. Here the CDR3 DNA reads TGTGCCAGCACCTTGCCCGATCAGGGGGATGAGCAGTTCTTC.

The gene calls are TRBV30 and TRBJ2-7, with a tentative D call TRBD2 (7 bases). The V gene's germline CDR1 is GTSNPN and CDR2 SVGIG (reference sequence). This CDR3 is built from 15 residues. V was cut by 2 bases and J by 0 bases, with 14 bases left in between. The CDR3 nucleotides are TGTGCCTGGAGTCCCCTGGCGGGGGCCTCCTACGAGCAGTACTTC. It encodes CAWSPLAGASYEQYF.

The chain is built from TRBV27 and TRBJ1-3, with D possibly being TRBD1 (5 bases). Trimming left V 3 bases short and J 3 bases short, with 12 bases between. Germline-derived CDR1 and CDR2 are MNHEY and SMNVEV (reference sequence). This CDR3 has 15 amino acids. CDR3: CASSFSWGRGNTIYF. In DNA form, the CDR3 reads TGTGCCAGCAGTTTCTCCTGGGGCCGTGGAAACACCATATATTTT.

The gene calls are TRBV4-1 and TRBJ2-7, with D possibly matching TRBD2 (6 bases). Looked up from germline, CDR1 is MGHRA and CDR2 is YSYEKL. The CDR3 is made up of 14 amino acids. The ends were cut back, 1 base at V and 7 bases at J, with 14 bases in the middle. CDR3 DNA sequence: TGCGCCAGCAGCCAAGGTCCCCCGGGGAGGGAGCAGTACTTC. As protein: CASSQGPPGREQYF.

This rearrangement joins TRBV28 to TRBJ1-4, with D possibly being TRBD1 (6 bases). Trimming took 8 bases from V and 8 from J, leaving 18 bases between them. The CDR3 extends over 14 amino acids. Germline lookup yields CDR1 MDHEN and CDR2 SYDVKM. For the CDR3, the DNA is TGTGCCAGCGGGGAGCATACAGGGATAGAAAAACTGTTTTTT. Its translation is CASGEHTGIEKLFF.

The chain carries TRBV5-1 and TRBJ2-2, with D unclear. Germline CDR1 is SGHRS and CDR2 is YFSETQ. V lost 4 bases and J 8 bases, leaving 12 bases between the germline ends. The CDR3 totals 13 residues. The CDR3 here is CASSPTIAGELFF. CDR3 DNA: TGCGCCAGCAGCCCAACCATTGCGGGGGAGCTGTTTTTT.

The chain couples TRBV4-1 to TRBJ2-1, with D possibly being TRBD2 (6 bases). The CDR3 sequence is 14 residues long. The germline V gene encodes CDR1 MGHRA and CDR2 YSYEKL. Between the trimmed V and J ends, which lost 4 bases and 8 bases, there was a span of 15 bases. This chain's CDR3 is CASSLARWRDEQFF. The CDR3 DNA is TGCGCCAGCAGCCTAGCCAGATGGAGGGATGAGCAGTTCTTC.

CDR3 sequence reads: CASSGAGGWNTGELFF. CDR3 DNA: TGTGCCAGCAGTGGTGCGGGGGGCTGGAACACCGGGGAGCTGTTTTTT. The gene calls are TRBV2 and TRBJ2-2; 8 nucleotides align to TRBD2. Trimming cost V 4 bases and J 1 base; bases outside gene matches: 5. The CDR3 loop spans 16 amino acids. Germline V gene lookup returns CDR1 SNHLY and CDR2 FYNNEI.

The chain is built from TRBV2 and TRBJ1-4, with 8 bases identical to TRBD1. CDR1 and CDR2 (germline): SNHLY, FYNNEI. The CDR3 contains 11 residues. Trimming took 8 bases from V and 11 from J; bases not matched to a gene: 4. CDR3 bases: TGTGCCAGCCTACAGGGGGGGAAACTGTTTTTT. Amino acids: CASLQGGKLFF.

The chain uses TRBV6-1 and TRBJ2-7; tentatively, D is TRBD1 (5 bases). V was shortened by 1 base and J by 6 bases, with 13 bases between the two germline ends. This CDR3 region has 14 residues. The germline CDR1 and CDR2 sequences are MNHNS and SASEGT. Written as DNA, the CDR3 is TGTGCCAGCAGTGAAGGGGGCAGGTCGGGCGAGCAGTACTTC. Encoded protein: CASSEGGRSGEQYF.

This clone occurred once. V gene TRBV5-4 combines with J gene TRBJ2-7; TRBD2 might be the D (6 bases). V was pared by 3 bases and J by 2 bases, with 15 bases between. The germline V gene has CDR1 SGHNT and CDR2 YYREEE (reference sequence). The CDR3 contains 15 residues. The CDR3 coding sequence is TGTGCCAGCAGCTCCTACCCCGGGGGAGCCTACGAGCAGTACTTC. It yields the protein CASSSYPGGAYEQYF.

This rearrangement joins TRBV18 to TRBJ2-7; the match to TRBD2 covers 7 bases. V shed 2 bases, J shed 7 bases, and the junction held 8 bases outside the gene matches. The CDR3 extends over 14 amino acids. Germline CDR1 KGHSH, CDR2 LQKENI. DNA for the CDR3: TGTGCCAGCTCACCATCGGGTCCCGGGAGGGAGCAGTACTTC. The encoded protein is CASSPSGPGREQYF.

This rearrangement joins TRBV28 to TRBJ2-7; a possible D gene is TRBD1 (6 bases). V lost 8 bases to trimming and J lost 2 bases, with 13 bases between them. The CDR3 has 13 residues. Per the germline V gene, CDR1 is MDHEN and CDR2 is SYDVKM. The CDR3 coding sequence is TGTGCCAGCGCTTCAGGGGTACCCTACGAGCAGTACTTC. Protein sequence: CASASGVPYEQYF.

To note about this clone: Germline is not matched at one junction end, which may reflect a read error. CDR3 nucleotides: TGTGCCAGCAGCTTAGGCCCTAGCGGACAAGGGACCCAGTACTTC. It translates to CASSLGPSGQGTQYF. The gene calls are TRBV13 and TRBJ2-5; 7 nucleotides align to TRBD2. This CDR3 region has 15 residues. CDR1 is PRHDT and CDR2 is FYEKMQ in the germline V gene (reference sequence).

V usage is TRBV19 and J usage is TRBJ1-2; 9 nucleotides line up with TRBD1. Germline CDR1 and CDR2: LNHDA and SQIVND (reference sequence). CDR3 length: 13 amino acids. V trimming: 5 bases; J trimming: 5 bases; junction bases outside the gene matches: 3. The CDR3 region is CASSPGTGYGYTF. The CDR3 DNA is TGTGCCAGTAGTCCTGGGACAGGGTATGGCTACACCTTC.

The chain combines TRBV28 with TRBJ1-5, with D perhaps matching TRBD1 (5 bases). The germline V and J ends were trimmed by 3 bases and 1 base, with 22 bases remaining between them. Germline-derived CDR1 and CDR2 are MDHEN and SYDVKM. This CDR3 contains 19 residues. CDR3 in DNA: TGTGCCAGCAGTTTGAGCGATTTGGGGTGGGGGGGGAGCAATCAGCCCCAGCATTTT. Encoded protein: CASSLSDLGWGGSNQPQHF.

This clone was seen only once. This sequence joins TRBV7-9 and TRBJ2-3, with 7 bases aligning to TRBD2. Germline CDR1 reads SEHNR; CDR2 reads FQNEAQ (reference sequence). Trimming removed 0 bases from V and 0 bases from J; junction bases left unmatched: 9. The CDR3 is made up of 18 amino acids. CDR3 in DNA: TGTGCCAGCAGCTTAGCGATCGGTCTAGCGGCTAGCACAGATACGCAGTATTTT. Translating gives CASSLAIGLAASTDTQYF.

The CDR3 loop reads CASILNTGELFF. The CDR3 DNA sequence: TGTGCCAGCATACTAAACACCGGGGAGCTGTTTTTT. The rearrangement joins TRBV5-4 to TRBJ2-2; no firm D call. V was shortened by 6 bases and J by 2 bases, with 5 bases between the two germline ends. CDR1 and CDR2 (germline): SGHNT, YYREEE (reference sequence). This CDR3 has 12 residues.

This clone is a singleton in its sample. The chain recombines TRBV5-1 with TRBJ1-1; no reliable D call. The ends were cut back, 10 bases at V and 0 bases at J, with 13 bases in the middle. The germline V gene has CDR1 SGHRS and CDR2 YFSETQ. The CDR3 spans 13 residues. CDR3 region: CAGGEEMNTEAFF. The CDR3 DNA reads TGCGCCGGCGGTGAAGAGATGAACACTGAAGCTTTCTTT.

This clone was seen just once. CDR3 sequence reads: CASGLVPNGGATDTQYF. The CDR3 bases are TGTGCTAGTGGTTTGGTTCCTAACGGGGGGGCAACAGATACGCAGTATTTT. This sequence joins TRBV12-5 and TRBJ2-3; 8 bases match TRBD2. The trim removed 0 bases at V and 3 bases at J, leaving 8 bases unmatched. This CDR3 spans 17 amino acids. The V gene's germline CDR1 is LGHNT and CDR2 FRNRAP.

Regarding this clone: The junction does not match germline at one end; this may be a read error. The V gene is TRBV7-9, the J gene TRBJ1-5, with D unresolved. CDR3 size: 12 residues. Germline CDR1 SEHNR, CDR2 FQNEAQ (reference sequence). The CDR3: CSSSLAQEPQHF. The CDR3 DNA sequence: TGTTCCAGCAGCTTAGCGCAGGAGCCCCAGCATTTT.

This rearrangement joins TRBV2 to TRBJ2-3, with D possibly matching TRBD2 (6 bases). Deletions cut 9 bases from V and 0 bases from J, with 19 bases between. Germline V gene data show CDR1 as SNHLY and CDR2 as FYNNEI. There are 16 residues in the CDR3. The CDR3 is CASSRGMGTSTDTQYF. CDR3 coding DNA: TGTGCCAGTAGTCGGGGGATGGGGACTAGCACAGATACGCAGTATTTT. Supplemented by reference TRBV2 and TRBJ2-3, the full variable domain reads EPEVTQTPSHQVTQMGQEVILRCVPISNHLYFYWYRQILGQKVEFLVSFYNNEISEKSEIFDDQFSVERPDGSNFTLKIRSTKLEDSAMYFCASSRGMGTSTDTQYFGPGTRLTVL.

This clone showed up just once. The chain has TRBV28 and TRBJ2-7; tentative D call: TRBD2 (5 bases). The CDR3 spans 12 residues. V lost 8 bases and J 1 base, leaving 9 bases between the germline ends. The germline gives CDR1 MDHEN, CDR2 SYDVKM. The CDR3 DNA sequence: TGTGCCAGCCTGGACTCTTCCTACGAGCAGTACTTC. Protein product: CASLDSSYEQYF. Full variable domain (outside the CDR3, taken from reference TRBV28 and TRBJ2-7): DVKVTQSSRYLVKRTGEKVFLECVQDMDHENMFWYRQDPGLGLRLIYFSYDVKMKEKGDIPEGYSVSREKKERFSLILESASTNQTSMYLCASLDSSYEQYFGPGTRLTVT.

The chain employs TRBV6-5 and TRBJ2-7, with a weak D call TRBD2 (6 bases). The CDR3 has 14 residues. CDR1 is MNHEY and CDR2 is SVGAGI in the germline V gene. V was trimmed by 10 bases and J by 5 bases, leaving 21 bases between them. In DNA form, the CDR3 reads TGTGCCACTCACCGGCGGGGAGAGAAGAACGAGCAGTACTTC. Translating it yields CATHRRGEKNEQYF.